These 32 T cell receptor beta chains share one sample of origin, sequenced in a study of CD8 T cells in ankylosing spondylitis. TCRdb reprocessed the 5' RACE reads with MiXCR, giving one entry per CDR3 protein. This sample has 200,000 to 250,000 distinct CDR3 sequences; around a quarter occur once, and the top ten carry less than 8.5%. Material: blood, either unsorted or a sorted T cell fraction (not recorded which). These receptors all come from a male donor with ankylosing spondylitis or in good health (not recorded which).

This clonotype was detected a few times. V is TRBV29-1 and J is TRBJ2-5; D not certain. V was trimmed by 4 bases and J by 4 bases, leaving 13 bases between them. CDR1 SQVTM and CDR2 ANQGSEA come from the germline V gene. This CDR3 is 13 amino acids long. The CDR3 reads CSVAPIGGETQYF. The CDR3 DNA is TGCAGCGTTGCTCCTATAGGTGGAGAGACCCAGTACTTC. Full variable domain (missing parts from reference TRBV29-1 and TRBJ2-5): SAVISQKPSRDICQRGTSLTIQCQVDSQVTMMFWYRQQPGQSLTLIATANQGSEATYESGFVIDKFPISRPNLTFSTLTVSNMSPEDSSIYLCSVAPIGGETQYFGPGTRLLVL.

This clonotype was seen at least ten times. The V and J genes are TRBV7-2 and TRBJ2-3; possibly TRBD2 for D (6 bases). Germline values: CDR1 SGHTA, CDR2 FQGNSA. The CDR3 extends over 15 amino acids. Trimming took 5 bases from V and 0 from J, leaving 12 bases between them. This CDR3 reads CASSPIAASTDTQYF. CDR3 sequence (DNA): TGTGCCAGCAGCCCCATAGCGGCTAGCACAGATACGCAGTATTTT. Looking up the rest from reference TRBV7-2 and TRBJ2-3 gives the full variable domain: GAGVSQSPSNKVTEKGKDVELRCDPISGHTALYWYRQSLGQGLEFLIYFQGNSAPDKSGLPSDRFSAERTGGSVSTLTIQRTQQEDSAVYLCASSPIAASTDTQYFGPGTRLTVL.

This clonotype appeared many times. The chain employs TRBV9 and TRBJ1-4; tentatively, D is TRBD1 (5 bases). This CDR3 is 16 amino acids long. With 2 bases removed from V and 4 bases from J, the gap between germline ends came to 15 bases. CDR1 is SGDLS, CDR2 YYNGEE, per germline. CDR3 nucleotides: TGTGCCAGCAGCGTGGAACAGGCTAATAATAATGAAAAACTGTTTTTT. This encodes CASSVEQANNNEKLFF.

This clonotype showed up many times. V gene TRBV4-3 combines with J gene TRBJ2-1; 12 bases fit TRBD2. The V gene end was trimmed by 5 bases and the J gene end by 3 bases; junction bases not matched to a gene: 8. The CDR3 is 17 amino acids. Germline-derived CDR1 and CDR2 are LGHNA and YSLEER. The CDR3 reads CASSERSSGRVYNEQFF. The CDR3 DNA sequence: TGCGCCAGCAGCGAGAGATCTAGCGGGAGGGTCTACAATGAGCAGTTCTTC.

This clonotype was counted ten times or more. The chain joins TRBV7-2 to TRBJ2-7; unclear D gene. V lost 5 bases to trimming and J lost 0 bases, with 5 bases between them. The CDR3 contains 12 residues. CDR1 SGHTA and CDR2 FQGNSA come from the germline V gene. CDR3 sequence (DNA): TGTGCCAGCAGCGCGAGCTCCTACGAGCAGTACTTC. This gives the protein CASSASSYEQYF.

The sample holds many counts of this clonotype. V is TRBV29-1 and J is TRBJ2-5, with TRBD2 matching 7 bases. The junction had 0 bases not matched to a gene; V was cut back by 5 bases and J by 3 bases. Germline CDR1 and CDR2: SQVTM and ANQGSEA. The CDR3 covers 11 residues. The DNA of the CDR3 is TGCAGCGTTACTAGCGAAGAGACCCAGTACTTC. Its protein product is CSVTSEETQYF.

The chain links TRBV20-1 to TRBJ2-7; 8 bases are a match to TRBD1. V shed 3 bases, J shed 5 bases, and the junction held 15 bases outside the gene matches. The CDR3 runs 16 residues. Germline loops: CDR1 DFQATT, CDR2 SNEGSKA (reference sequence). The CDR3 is CSAREASGGKGDEQYF. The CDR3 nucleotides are TGCAGTGCTAGGGAAGCCTCAGGGGGCAAAGGAGACGAGCAGTACTTC.

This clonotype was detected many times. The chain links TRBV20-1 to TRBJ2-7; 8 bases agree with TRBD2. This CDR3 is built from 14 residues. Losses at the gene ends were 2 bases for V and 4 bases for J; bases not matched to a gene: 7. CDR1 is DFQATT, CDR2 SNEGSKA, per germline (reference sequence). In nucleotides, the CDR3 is TGCAGTGCTAGAAAAGCGGGAGAGCGGTACGAGCAGTACTTC. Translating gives CSARKAGERYEQYF.

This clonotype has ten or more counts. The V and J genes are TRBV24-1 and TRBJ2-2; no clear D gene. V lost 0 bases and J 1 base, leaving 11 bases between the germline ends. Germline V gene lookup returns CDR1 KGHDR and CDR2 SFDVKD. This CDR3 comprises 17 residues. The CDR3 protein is CATSDLPLRENTGELFF. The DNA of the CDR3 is TGTGCCACCAGTGATTTGCCCTTGCGCGAGAACACCGGGGAGCTGTTTTTT.

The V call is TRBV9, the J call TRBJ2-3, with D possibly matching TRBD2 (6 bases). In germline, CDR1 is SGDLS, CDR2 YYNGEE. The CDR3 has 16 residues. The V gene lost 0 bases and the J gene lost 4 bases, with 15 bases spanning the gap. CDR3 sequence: CASSVGAFWEADTQYF. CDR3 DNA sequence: TGTGCCAGCAGCGTAGGGGCATTCTGGGAGGCAGATACGCAGTATTTT.

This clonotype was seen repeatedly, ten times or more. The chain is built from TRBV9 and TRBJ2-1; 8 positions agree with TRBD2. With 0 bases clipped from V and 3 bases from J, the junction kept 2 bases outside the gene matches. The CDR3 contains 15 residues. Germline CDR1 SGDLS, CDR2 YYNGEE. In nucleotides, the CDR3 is TGTGCCAGCAGCGTAGGGGGACTAGGCTACAATGAGCAGTTCTTC. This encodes CASSVGGLGYNEQFF.

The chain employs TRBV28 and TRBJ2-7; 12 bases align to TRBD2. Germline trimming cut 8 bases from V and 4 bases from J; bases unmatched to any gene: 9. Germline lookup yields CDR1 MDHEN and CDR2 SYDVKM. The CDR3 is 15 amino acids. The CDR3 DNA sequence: TGTGCCAGCCCTAGCGGGAGGGCCCCCATTTACGAGCAGTACTTC. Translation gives CASPSGRAPIYEQYF.

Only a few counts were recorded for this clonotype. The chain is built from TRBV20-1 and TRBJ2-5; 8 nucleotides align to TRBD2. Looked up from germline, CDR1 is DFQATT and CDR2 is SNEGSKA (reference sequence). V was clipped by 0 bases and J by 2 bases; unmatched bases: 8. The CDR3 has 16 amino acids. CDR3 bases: TGCAGTGCTAGAGATAGAAGCGGGAGTTGGCAAGAGACCCAGTACTTC. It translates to CSARDRSGSWQETQYF.

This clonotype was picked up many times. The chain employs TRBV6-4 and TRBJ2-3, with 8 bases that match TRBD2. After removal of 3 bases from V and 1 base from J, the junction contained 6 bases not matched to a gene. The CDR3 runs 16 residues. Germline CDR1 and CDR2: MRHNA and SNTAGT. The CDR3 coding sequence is TGTGCCAGCAGTGATTCAGCCGGGAGGGGCACAGATACGCAGTATTTT. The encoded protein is CASSDSAGRGTDTQYF.

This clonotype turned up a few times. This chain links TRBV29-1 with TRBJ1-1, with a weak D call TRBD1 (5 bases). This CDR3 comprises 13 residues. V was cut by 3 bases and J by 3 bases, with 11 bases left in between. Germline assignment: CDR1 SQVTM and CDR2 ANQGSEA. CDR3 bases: TGCAGCGTTGATCAGGGAGCGGACACTGAAGCTTTCTTT. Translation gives CSVDQGADTEAFF.

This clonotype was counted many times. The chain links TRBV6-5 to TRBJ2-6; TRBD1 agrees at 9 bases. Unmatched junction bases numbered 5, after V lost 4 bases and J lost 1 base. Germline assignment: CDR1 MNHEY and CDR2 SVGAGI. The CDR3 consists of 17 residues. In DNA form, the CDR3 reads TGTGCCAGCAGTTCCGGGACAGGGCTATCTGGGGCCAACGTCCTGACTTTC. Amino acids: CASSSGTGLSGANVLTF.

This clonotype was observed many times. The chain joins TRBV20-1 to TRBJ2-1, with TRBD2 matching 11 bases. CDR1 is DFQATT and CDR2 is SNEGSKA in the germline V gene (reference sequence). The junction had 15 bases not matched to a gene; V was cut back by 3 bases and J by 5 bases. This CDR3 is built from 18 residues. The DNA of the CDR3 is TGCAGTGCTAGCGGGGTAACTAGCGGGAGCACCGGCGACAATGAGCAGTTCTTC. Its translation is CSASGVTSGSTGDNEQFF.

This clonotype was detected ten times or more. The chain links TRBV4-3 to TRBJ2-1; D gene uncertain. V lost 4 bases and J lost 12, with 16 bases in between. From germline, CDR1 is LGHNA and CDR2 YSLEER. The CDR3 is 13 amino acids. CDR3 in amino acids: CASSPHSREGQFF. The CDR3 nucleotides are TGCGCCAGCAGCCCTCACTCTAGAGAAGGGCAGTTCTTC.

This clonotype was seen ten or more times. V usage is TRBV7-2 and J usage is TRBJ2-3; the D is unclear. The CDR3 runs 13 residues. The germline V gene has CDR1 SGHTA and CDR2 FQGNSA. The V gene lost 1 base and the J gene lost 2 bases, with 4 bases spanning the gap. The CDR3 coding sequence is TGTGCCAGCAGCTTAGTTTTCACAGATACGCAGTATTTT. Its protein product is CASSLVFTDTQYF.

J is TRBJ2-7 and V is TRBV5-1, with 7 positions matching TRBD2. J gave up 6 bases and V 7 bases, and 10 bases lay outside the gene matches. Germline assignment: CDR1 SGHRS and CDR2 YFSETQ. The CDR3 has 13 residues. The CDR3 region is CASASGAPSEQYF. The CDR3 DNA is TGCGCCAGCGCGAGCGGGGCCCCCTCCGAGCAGTACTTC.

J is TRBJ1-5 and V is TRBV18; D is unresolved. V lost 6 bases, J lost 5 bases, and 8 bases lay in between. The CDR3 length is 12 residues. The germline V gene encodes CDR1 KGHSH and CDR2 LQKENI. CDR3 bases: TGTGCCAGCTCCGGCGGGGATCAGCCCCAGCATTTT. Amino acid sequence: CASSGGDQPQHF.

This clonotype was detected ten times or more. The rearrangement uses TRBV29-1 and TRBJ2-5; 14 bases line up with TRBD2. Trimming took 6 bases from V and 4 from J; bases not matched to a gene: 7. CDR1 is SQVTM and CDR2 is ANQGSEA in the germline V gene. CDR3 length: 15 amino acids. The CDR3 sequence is CSVDGTSGRPETQYF. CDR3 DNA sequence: TGCAGCGTAGACGGGACTAGCGGGAGACCAGAGACCCAGTACTTC.

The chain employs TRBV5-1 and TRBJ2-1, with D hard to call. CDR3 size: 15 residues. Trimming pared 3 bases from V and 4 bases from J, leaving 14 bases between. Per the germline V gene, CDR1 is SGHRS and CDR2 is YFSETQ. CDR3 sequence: CASSSQLTTYNEQFF. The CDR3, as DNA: TGCGCCAGCAGCTCGCAACTGACAACATACAATGAGCAGTTCTTC.

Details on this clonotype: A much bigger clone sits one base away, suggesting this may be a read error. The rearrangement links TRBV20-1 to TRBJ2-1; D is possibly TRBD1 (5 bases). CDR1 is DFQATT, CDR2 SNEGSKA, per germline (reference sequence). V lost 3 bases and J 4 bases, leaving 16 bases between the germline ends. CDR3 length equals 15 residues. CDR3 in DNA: TGCAGTGCTAGTGCTAAGGGGCTGTCTTACAATGAGCAGTTCTTC. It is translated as CSASAKGLSYNEQFF.

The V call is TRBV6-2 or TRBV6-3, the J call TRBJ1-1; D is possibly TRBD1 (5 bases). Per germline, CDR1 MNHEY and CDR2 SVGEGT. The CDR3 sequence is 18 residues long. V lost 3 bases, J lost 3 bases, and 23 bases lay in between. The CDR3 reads CASSYKLGLRDQYTEAFF. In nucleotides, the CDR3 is TGTGCCAGCAGTTATAAACTCGGCCTCAGGGACCAGTACACTGAAGCTTTCTTT.

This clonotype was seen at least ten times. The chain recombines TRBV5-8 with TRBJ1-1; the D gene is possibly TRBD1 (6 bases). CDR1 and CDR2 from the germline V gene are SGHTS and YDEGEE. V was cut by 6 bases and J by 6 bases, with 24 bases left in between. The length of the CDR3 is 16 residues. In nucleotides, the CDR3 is TGTGCCAGCACCCAGAGAGGGGGGCTGCCGCGAGCTGAAGCTTTCTTT. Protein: CASTQRGGLPRAEAFF.

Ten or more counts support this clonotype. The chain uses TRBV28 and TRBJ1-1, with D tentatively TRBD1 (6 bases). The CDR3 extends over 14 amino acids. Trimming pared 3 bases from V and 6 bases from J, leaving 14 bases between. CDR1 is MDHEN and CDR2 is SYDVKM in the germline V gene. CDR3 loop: CASSLLVGASEAFF. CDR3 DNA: TGTGCCAGCAGTTTGCTCGTGGGGGCCTCTGAAGCTTTCTTT.

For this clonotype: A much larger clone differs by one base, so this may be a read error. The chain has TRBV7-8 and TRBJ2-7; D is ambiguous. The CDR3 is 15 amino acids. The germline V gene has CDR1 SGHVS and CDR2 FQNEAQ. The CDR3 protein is CASSLEGGFTYKQYF. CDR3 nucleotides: TGTGCCAGCAGCTTAGAAGGCGGATTTACCTACAAGCAGTACTTC.

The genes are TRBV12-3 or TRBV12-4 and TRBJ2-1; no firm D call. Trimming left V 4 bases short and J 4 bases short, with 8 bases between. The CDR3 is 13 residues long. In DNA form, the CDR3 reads TGTGCCAGCAGTTCTGAGCGTTACAATGAGCAGTTCTTC. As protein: CASSSERYNEQFF.

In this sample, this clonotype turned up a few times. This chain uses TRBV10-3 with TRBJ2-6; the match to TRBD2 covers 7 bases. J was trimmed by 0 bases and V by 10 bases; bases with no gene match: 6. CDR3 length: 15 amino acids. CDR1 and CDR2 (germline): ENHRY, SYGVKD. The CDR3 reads CATAWEGSGANVLTF. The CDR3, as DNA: TGTGCCACCGCTTGGGAGGGCTCTGGGGCCAACGTCCTGACTTTC.

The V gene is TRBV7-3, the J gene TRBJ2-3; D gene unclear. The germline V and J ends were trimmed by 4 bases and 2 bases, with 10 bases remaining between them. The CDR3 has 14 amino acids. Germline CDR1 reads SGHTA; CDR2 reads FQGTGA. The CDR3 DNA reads TGTGCCAGCAGCTCGGCAGGCCCCACAGATACGCAGTATTTT. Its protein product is CASSSAGPTDTQYF.

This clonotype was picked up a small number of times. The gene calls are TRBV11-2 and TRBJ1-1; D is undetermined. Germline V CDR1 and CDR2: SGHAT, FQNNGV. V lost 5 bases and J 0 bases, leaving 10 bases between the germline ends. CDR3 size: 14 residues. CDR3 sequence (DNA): TGTGCCAGCAGCCTGGCTTTAATGAACACTGAAGCTTTCTTT. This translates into CASSLALMNTEAFF.